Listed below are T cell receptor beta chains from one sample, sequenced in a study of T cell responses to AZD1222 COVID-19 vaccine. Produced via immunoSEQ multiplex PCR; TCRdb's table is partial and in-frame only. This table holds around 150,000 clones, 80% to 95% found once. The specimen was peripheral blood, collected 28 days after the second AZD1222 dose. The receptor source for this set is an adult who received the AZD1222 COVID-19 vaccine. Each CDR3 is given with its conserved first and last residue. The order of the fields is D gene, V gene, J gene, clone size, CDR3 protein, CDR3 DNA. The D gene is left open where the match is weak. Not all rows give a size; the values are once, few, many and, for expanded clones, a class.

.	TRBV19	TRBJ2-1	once	CASSLGPGSFNEQFF	TGTGCCAGTAGCCTCGGACCGGGGAGCTTCAATGAGCAGTTCTTC
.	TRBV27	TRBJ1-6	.	CASSLGQGTAPLHF	TGTGCCAGCAGTTTAGGGCAGGGTACTGCACCCCTCCACTTT
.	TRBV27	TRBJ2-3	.	CASSSRGPLDTQYF	TGTGCCAGCAGTTCCAGGGGTCCCCTAGATACGCAGTATTTT
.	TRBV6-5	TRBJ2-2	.	CASRNLNTGELFF	TGTGCCAGCAGGAACCTGAACACCGGGGAGCTGTTTTTT
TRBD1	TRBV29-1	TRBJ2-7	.	CSAEGTGGDYEQYF	TGCAGCGCCGAGGGGACAGGGGGCGACTACGAGCAGTACTTC
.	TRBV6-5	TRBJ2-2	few	CASSSLLPSGELFF	TGTGCCAGCAGTTCTCTACTGCCCTCCGGGGAGCTGTTTTTT
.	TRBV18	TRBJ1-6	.	CASSPGVARGYSPLHF	TGTGCCAGCTCACCCGGCGTCGCCCGCGGTTATTCACCCCTCCACTTT
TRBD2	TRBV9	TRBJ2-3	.	CASSVGKGLAPDTQYF	TGTGCCAGCAGCGTAGGGAAAGGACTAGCCCCAGATACGCAGTATTTT
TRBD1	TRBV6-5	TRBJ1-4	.	CASSRYRTGDEKLFF	TGTGCCAGCAGCCGGTACCGGACAGGAGATGAAAAACTGTTTTTT
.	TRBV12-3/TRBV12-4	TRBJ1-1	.	CASTVNTEAFF	TGTGCCAGCACGGTGAACACTGAAGCTTTCTTT
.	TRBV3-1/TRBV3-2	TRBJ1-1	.	CASSQVQGNTEAFF	TGTGCCAGCAGCCAAGTCCAGGGTAACACTGAAGCTTTCTTT
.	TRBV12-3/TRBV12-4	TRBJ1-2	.	CASSLPGGGYTF	TGTGCCAGCAGTTTGCCCGGGGGAGGCTACACCTTC
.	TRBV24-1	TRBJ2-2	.	CATSVGLQGGELFF	TGTGCCACCAGTGTCGGACTTCAGGGCGGGGAGCTGTTTTTT
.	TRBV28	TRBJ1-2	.	CASSLTSAARGGYTF	TGTGCCAGCAGTTTAACCTCGGCGGCTCGAGGAGGCTACACCTTC
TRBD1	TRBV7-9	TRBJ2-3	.	CASSLAIRPGGAADTQYF	TGTGCCAGCAGCTTAGCGATAAGGCCAGGGGGCGCCGCAGATACGCAGTATTTT
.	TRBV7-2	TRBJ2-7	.	CASSLEAEQYF	TGTGCCAGCAGCTTAGAGGCCGAGCAGTACTTC
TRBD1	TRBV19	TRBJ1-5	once	CASSGQVNQPQHF	TGTGCCAGTAGTGGACAGGTCAATCAGCCCCAGCATTTT
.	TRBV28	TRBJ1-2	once	CASRQTKDGGYTF	TGTGCCAGCAGGCAGACCAAAGACGGAGGCTACACCTTC
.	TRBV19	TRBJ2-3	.	CASSIASGGQGDTQYF	TGTGCCAGTAGTATAGCCTCCGGGGGGCAAGGAGATACGCAGTATTTT
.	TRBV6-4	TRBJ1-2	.	CASSREQGSYNYGYTF	TGTGCCAGCAGTCGGGAACAGGGCTCATATAACTATGGCTACACCTTC
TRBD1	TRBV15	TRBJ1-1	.	CATSRLQGAWTEAFF	TGTGCCACCAGCAGGCTTCAGGGGGCGTGGACTGAAGCTTTCTTT
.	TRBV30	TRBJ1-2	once	CAWSSAALYGYTF	TGTGCCTGGAGTTCGGCAGCCTTATATGGCTACACCTTC
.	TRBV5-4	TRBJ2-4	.	CASSLGTKNIQYF	TGTGCCAGCAGCTTGGGTACCAAAAACATTCAGTACTTC
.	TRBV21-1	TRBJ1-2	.	CASSKALGQLTNYGYTF	TGTGCCAGCAGCAAAGCGCTGGGACAGCTTACTAACTATGGCTACACCTTC
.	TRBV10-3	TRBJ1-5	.	CAIGRGNQPQHF	TGTGCCATAGGGCGGGGCAATCAGCCCCAGCATTTT
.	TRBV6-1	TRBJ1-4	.	CASRPGLNEKLFF	TGTGCCAGCAGACCGGGACTCAATGAAAAACTGTTTTTT
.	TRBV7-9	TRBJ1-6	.	CASTATDYNSPLHF	TGTGCCAGCACCGCGACAGATTATAATTCACCCCTCCACTTT
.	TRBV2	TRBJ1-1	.	CASPPWTPLATEAFF	TGTGCCAGCCCCCCCTGGACACCATTGGCCACTGAAGCTTTCTTT
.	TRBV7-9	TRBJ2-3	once	CASSLGPPSSDTQYF	TGTGCCAGCAGCTTAGGTCCTCCGAGCTCCGATACGCAGTATTTT
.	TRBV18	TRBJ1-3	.	CASSLRGRSGNTIYF	TGTGCCAGCTCATTACGGGGCCGCTCTGGAAACACCATATATTTT
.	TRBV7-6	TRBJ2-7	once	CASSLGQGHAYEQYF	TGTGCCAGCAGCTTAGGTCAGGGCCACGCCTACGAGCAGTACTTC
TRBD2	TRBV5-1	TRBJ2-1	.	CASSLGLAANNEQFF	TGCGCCAGCAGCTTGGGACTAGCGGCTAACAATGAGCAGTTCTTC
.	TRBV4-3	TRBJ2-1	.	CASSQGSSYNEQFF	TGCGCCAGCAGCCAAGGCAGCTCCTACAATGAGCAGTTCTTC
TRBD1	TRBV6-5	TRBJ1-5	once	CASSPQGQGGRPQHF	TGTGCCAGCAGTCCCCAGGGACAGGGGGGGAGGCCCCAGCATTTT
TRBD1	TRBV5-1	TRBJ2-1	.	CASSLDGVQGNEQFF	TGCGCCAGCAGCTTGGATGGGGTACAGGGGAATGAGCAGTTCTTC
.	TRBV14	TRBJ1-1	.	CASSQYTGNTEAFF	TGTGCCAGCAGCCAATACACAGGGAACACTGAAGCTTTCTTT
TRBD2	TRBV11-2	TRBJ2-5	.	CASNARASGGPGETQYF	TGTGCCAGCAACGCGAGGGCTAGCGGGGGGCCGGGAGAGACCCAGTACTTC
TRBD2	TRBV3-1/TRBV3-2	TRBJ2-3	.	CASSHGLANAGDTQYF	TGTGCCAGCAGCCATGGACTAGCCAACGCCGGGGATACGCAGTATTTT
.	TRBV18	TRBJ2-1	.	CASSRSQGSYNEQFF	TGTGCCAGCTCACGATCCCAGGGCTCCTACAATGAGCAGTTCTTC
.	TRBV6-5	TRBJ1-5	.	CAIPTPGRDQPQHF	TGTGCCATACCTACTCCAGGGAGGGACCAGCCCCAGCATTTT
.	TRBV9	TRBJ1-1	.	CASGDTEAFF	TGTGCCAGCGGGGACACTGAAGCTTTCTTT
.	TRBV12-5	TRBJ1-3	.	CASGPTQNMPGNTIYF	TGTGCTAGTGGCCCTACGCAGAATATGCCTGGAAACACCATATATTTT
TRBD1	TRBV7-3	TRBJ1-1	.	CASSSQGAGNTEAFF	TGTGCCAGCAGCTCGCAGGGGGCCGGGAACACTGAAGCTTTCTTT
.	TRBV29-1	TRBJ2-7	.	CSAWTLRGEQYF	TGCAGCGCTTGGACACTTCGCGGCGAGCAGTACTTC
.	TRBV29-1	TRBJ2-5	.	CSVVLGLGEAQYF	TGCAGCGTTGTATTAGGATTGGGGGAGGCCCAGTACTTC
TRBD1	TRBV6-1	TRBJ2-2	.	CASSKGQGIAGELFF	TGTGCCAGCTCCAAGGGACAGGGGATCGCCGGGGAGCTGTTTTTT
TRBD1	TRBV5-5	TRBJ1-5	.	CASSRDRGIYSNQPQHF	TGTGCCAGCAGCCGGGACAGGGGGATTTATAGCAATCAGCCCCAGCATTTT
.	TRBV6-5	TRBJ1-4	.	CASKTGTPARLFF	TGTGCCAGCAAAACCGGGACACCAGCTCGGCTGTTTTTT
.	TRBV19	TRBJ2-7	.	CASSTSGPSQQYF	TGTGCCAGTAGTACGTCCGGGCCGTCCCAGCAGTACTTC
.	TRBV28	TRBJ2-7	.	CASSPPGLPYEQYF	TGTGCCAGCAGCCCCCCCGGGCTCCCCTACGAGCAGTACTTC
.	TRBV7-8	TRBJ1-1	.	CASSSRGRGTEAFF	TGTGCCAGCAGCTCCAGGGGTCGCGGCACTGAAGCTTTCTTT
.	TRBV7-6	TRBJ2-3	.	CASSFITQSPTQYF	TGTGCCAGCAGCTTTATCACCCAGTCTCCTACGCAGTATTTT
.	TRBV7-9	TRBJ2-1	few	CASSLVQGPNNEQFF	TGTGCCAGCAGCTTAGTACAGGGCCCTAACAATGAGCAGTTCTTC
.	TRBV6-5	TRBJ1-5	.	CASRADLNQPQHF	TGTGCCAGCAGGGCAGACTTGAATCAGCCCCAGCATTTT
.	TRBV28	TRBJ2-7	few	CASRGVSYEQYF	TGTGCCAGCAGGGGGGTCTCCTACGAGCAGTACTTC
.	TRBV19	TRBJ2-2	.	CASSIWEYTGELFF	TGTGCCAGTAGTATCTGGGAATACACCGGGGAGCTGTTTTTT
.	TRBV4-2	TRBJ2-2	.	CASSQLGAPNTGELFF	TGTGCCAGCAGCCAACTAGGGGCCCCGAACACCGGGGAGCTGTTTTTT
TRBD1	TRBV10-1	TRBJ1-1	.	CASSLRRQGAINTEAFF	TGCGCCAGCAGTCTTAGAAGACAGGGGGCAATTAACACTGAAGCTTTCTTT
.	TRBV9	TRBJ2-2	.	CASTTGNTGELFF	TGTGCCAGCACTACTGGGAACACCGGGGAGCTGTTTTTT
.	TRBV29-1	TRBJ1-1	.	CSVVLLGASAFF	TGCAGCGTTGTTCTTCTGGGGGCCTCAGCTTTCTTT